This T cell receptor (beta chain) is drawn from a study of blood T cells in healthy people across ages (dated by TCRdb to about 2015). For context, the study as a whole: In model experiments, roughly one uniquely barcoded TCR beta cDNA molecule per two T cells was captured by template switching. Two additional independent replicas of 1 million unique cDNA reads from the same blood draw were analyzed for two donors (one aged 18 to 30 and one aged 80 or older). Donors were grouped into four age groups: young (average approximately 15 years), middle-aged (around 39), aged (roughly 67) and long-lived (about 90). To track age-related changes in TCR beta repertoire diversity, the study relied on deep sequencing normalized with unique cDNA molecular identifiers. Donors of different ages were randomly distributed across sequencing lanes to avoid experimental bias.

Libraries were built with 5' RACE. The second PCR ran for roughly 7 to 12 cycles and used a J-beta primer mix along with a sample-barcoded 5' primer. A unique molecular identifier was introduced onto each TCR beta cDNA molecule by a template-switch 5' adaptor carrying 12 random nucleotides. Each sample yielded at least 2.5 million CDR3-containing paired-end reads. All of the RNA was converted into first-strand cDNA using the Mint cDNA synthesis kit, with a TRBC-specific oligonucleotide serving as the primer. All cDNA was treated with uracil-DNA glycosylase and then went through a first 18-cycle PCR with the universal primers M1SS and BC2_uni_R. For the original study's pipeline: For normalization, 1 million high-quality reads, each with a distinct molecular identifier, were randomly selected from each sample. Reads with shared molecular identifiers were discarded instead of being binned into consensus sequences. MiTCR, run with a Q25 quality threshold and the strictest error-elimination algorithm, handled CDR3 identification, clonotype clustering and error correction. A nonparametric unseen species model with Euler transformation was used to estimate lower-bound total TCR beta diversity. Using fastp at Q25 and MiXCR, TCRdb reprocessed the public reads and kept productive beta chains. Rows with one shared CDR3 protein collapse into an entry with the most common genes and DNA. These V and J calls originate from TCRdb's pipeline instead of the authors' own analysis. This sample is represented by approximately 2,000,000 distinct CDR3 sequences; about two fifths of them were singletons. Around 23% of the sample is in the top ten clones.

On the study overall, not on this receptor specifically: Compared with the aged group, the long-lived group had more naive CD4+ T cells, fewer expanded clones and increased TCR diversity, a pattern suggesting age selection. Because the CMV infection status of the donors was unknown, age-related changes in expanded clonotypes may potentially have been confounded. As age increased, observed TCR beta diversity per million T cells dropped in a roughly linear way, and a significant reduction was already evident by age about 36. Estimates of total diversity from one million sequenced T cells were regarded as lower bounds and underestimates. The percentage of naive T cells measured by flow cytometry correlated strongly with observed TCR beta diversity. Since profiling was done on bulk unsorted PBMCs, naive and antigen-experienced compartments could not be conclusively compared.

The donors were 40 or so Caucasian individuals from Russia, aged 6 to 90 years, who were systemically healthy. Each donor gave 8 to 10 milliliters of peripheral blood, drawn into EDTA-treated Vacutainer tubes. PBMCs were isolated by Ficoll-Paque density-gradient centrifugation, with at least 6 million obtained per sample. Total RNA was extracted from PBMCs with Trizol reagent, with at least 5.5 micrograms obtained per sample. For every donor, an aliquot of PBMCs went through flow cytometry to measure the percentages of naive CD45RAhigh/CD27high T cells. Turning to this clonotype: Its recognized antigen is unknown. Within one base of it there is no much larger clone, and no base qualities were kept.

There are 13 amino acids in the CDR3, from cysteine to phenylalanine inclusive. Only the CDR3 DNA stays, 39 bases, in frame from base 1. Deletion took 5 bases off V and 5 bases off J, with a span of 10 bases between the germline ends. The germline V gene (reference sequence) specifies PRHDT as CDR1 and FYEKMQ as CDR2. The material sequenced was blood. This receptor was identified in a human donor in good health. The chain is made from TRBV13 and TRBJ2-1; the D gene is perhaps TRBD1, on 6 matching bases. The sequence in DNA is TGTGCCAGCAGCATTCCAGGGGACAATGAGCAGTTCTTC. It codes for CASSIPGDNEQFF.